The rows below give T cell receptor beta chains drawn from one sample of a study of neurological immune-mediated disorders. In TCRdb, the 5' RACE reads were re-called with MiXCR into one record per CDR3 protein. This table holds 90,000 to 100,000 distinct CDR3 sequences, 3% to 4.5% found once. The material sequenced was PBMCs. All receptors derive from a woman younger than 35 with multiple sclerosis. The CDR3 runs from the conserved cysteine through the conserved F or W. The D gene is left open where the match is weak. The size of a clone is reported for some rows only, either as once, few or many, or as a class for expanded clones.

v_gene,d_gene,abundance,j_gene,CDR3aa,CDR3nt
TRBV20-1,NA,many,TRBJ1-1,CSARKGVDLTEAFF,TGCAGTGCTAGAAAGGGGGTGGACCTTACTGAAGCTTTCTTT
TRBV6-1,NA,NA,TRBJ1-5,CASRPTAQGGNQPQHF,TGTGCCAGCAGACCGACCGCACAGGGTGGCAATCAGCCCCAGCATTTT
TRBV5-1,TRBD2,many,TRBJ2-7,CASSGPGGVSYEQYF,TGCGCCAGCAGCGGGCCGGGGGGGGTCTCCTACGAGCAGTACTTC
TRBV12-3/TRBV12-4,TRBD2,NA,TRBJ2-7,CASSSGPAGAQYF,TGTGCCAGCAGTTCGGGACCGGCGGGAGCGCAGTACTTC
TRBV5-1,NA,many,TRBJ2-2,CASSLDPAGGELFF,TGCGCCAGCAGCTTGGACCCAGCGGGCGGGGAGCTGTTTTTT
TRBV7-8,TRBD1,many,TRBJ1-1,CASSYRGTGVNTEAFF,TGTGCCAGCAGCTATCGAGGTACAGGGGTTAACACTGAAGCTTTCTTT
TRBV5-1,TRBD1,many,TRBJ1-2,CASSYNRGGNYGYTF,TGCGCCAGCAGCTACAACAGGGGTGGTAACTATGGCTACACCTTC
TRBV7-9,NA,many,TRBJ1-2,CASSLPPKGGVYYGYTF,TGTGCCAGCAGCCTCCCGCCCAAGGGGGGGGTATACTATGGCTACACCTTC
TRBV21-1,NA,many,TRBJ1-2,CASSTLRDGRKNGYTF,TGTGCCAGCAGCACCCTCCGGGACGGCAGGAAAAACGGCTACACCTTC
TRBV7-8,TRBD2,NA,TRBJ2-5,CASSSTGTSSVKTQYF,TGTGCCAGTAGCTCTACCGGGACTAGCAGCGTTAAGACCCAGTACTTC
TRBV20-1,NA,many,TRBJ2-1,CSARNYNEQFF,TGCAGTGCTAGGAATTACAATGAGCAGTTCTTC
TRBV28,TRBD2,many,TRBJ2-3,CASSEGTTSTDTQYF,TGTGCCAGCAGCGAGGGGACTACTAGCACAGATACGCAGTATTTT
TRBV20-1,NA,many,TRBJ2-3,CSARASADTQYF,TGCAGTGCTAGAGCGAGTGCAGATACGCAGTATTTT
TRBV6-1,NA,many,TRBJ2-4,CASSEVEGVGKNIQYF,TGTGCCAGCAGTGAAGTAGAGGGCGTGGGCAAAAACATTCAGTACTTC
TRBV6-5,TRBD1,many,TRBJ1-2,CASSYSTVGTGFSGGYTF,TGTGCCAGCAGTTACTCGACCGTCGGGACAGGGTTCAGTGGTGGCTACACCTTC
TRBV5-1,NA,many,TRBJ1-2,CASSPPLQGNYGYTF,TGCGCCAGCAGCCCGCCGCTTCAGGGGAACTATGGCTACACCTTC
TRBV29-1,NA,many,TRBJ1-1,CSVVAPQAVGNTEAFF,TGCAGCGTTGTAGCTCCGCAGGCTGTCGGAAACACTGAAGCTTTCTTT
TRBV7-2,TRBD1,NA,TRBJ1-6,CASSPPPGTGSSPLHF,TGTGCCAGCAGCCCACCTCCCGGGACAGGGTCTTCACCCCTCCACTTT
TRBV4-1,NA,many,TRBJ2-7,CASSPLLERPRVGRVYEQYF,TGCGCCAGCAGCCCTCTCCTCGAACGTCCGCGGGTTGGCCGAGTCTACGAGCAGTACTTC
TRBV7-9,NA,many,TRBJ2-7,CASSLAGLYEQYF,TGTGCCAGCAGCTTAGCGGGGCTCTACGAGCAGTACTTC
TRBV7-6,NA,many,TRBJ1-3,CASSSRGSGNTIYF,TGTGCCAGCAGCTCTAGGGGCTCTGGAAACACCATATATTTT
TRBV2,NA,many,TRBJ1-5,CASSDSREGAGNQPQHF,TGTGCCAGCAGTGACAGTCGAGAGGGCGCCGGCAATCAGCCCCAGCATTTT
TRBV5-1,NA,many,TRBJ2-5,CASSLLGPGETQYF,TGCGCCAGCAGCTTGTTGGGCCCCGGGGAGACCCAGTACTTC
TRBV6-6,NA,many,TRBJ1-4,CASSHRQREKLFF,TGTGCCAGCAGTCACAGACAGCGGGAAAAACTGTTTTTT